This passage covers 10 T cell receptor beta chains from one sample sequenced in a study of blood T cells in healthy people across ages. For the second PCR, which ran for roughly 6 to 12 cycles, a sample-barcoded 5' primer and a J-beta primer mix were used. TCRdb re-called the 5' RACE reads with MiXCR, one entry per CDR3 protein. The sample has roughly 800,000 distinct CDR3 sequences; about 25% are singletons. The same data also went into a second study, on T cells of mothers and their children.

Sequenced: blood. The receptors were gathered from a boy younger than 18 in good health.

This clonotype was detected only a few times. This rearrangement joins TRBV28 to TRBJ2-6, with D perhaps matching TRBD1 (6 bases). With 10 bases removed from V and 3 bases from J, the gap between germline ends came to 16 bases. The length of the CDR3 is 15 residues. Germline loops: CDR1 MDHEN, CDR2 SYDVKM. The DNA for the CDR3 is TGTGCCACCCTCCTACAGGGTCGTGGGGCCAACGTCCTGACTTTC. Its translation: CATLLQGRGANVLTF. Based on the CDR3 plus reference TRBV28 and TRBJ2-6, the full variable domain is DVKVTQSSRYLVKRTGEKVFLECVQDMDHENMFWYRQDPGLGLRLIYFSYDVKMKEKGDIPEGYSVSREKKERFSLILESASTNQTSMYLCATLLQGRGANVLTFGAGSRLTVL.

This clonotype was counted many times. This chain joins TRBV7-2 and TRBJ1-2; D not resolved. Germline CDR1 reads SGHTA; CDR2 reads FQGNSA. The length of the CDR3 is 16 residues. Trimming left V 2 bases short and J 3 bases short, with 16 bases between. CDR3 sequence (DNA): TGTGCCAGCAGCTTATTCGGGCCCCGCGGACACTATGGCTACACCTTC. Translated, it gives CASSLFGPRGHYGYTF.

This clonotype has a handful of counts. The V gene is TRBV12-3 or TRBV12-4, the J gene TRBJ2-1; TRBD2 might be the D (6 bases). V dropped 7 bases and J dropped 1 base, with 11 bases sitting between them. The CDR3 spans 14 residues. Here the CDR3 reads CASKDYSSYNEQFF. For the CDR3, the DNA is TGTGCCAGCAAGGACTACTCTTCCTACAATGAGCAGTTCTTC.

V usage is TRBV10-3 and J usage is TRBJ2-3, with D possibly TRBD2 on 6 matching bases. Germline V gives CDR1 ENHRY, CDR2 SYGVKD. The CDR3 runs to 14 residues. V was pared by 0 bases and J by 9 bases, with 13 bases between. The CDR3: CAISESVGGGTQYF. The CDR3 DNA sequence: TGTGCCATCAGTGAGTCGGTGGGAGGAGGAACGCAGTATTTT.

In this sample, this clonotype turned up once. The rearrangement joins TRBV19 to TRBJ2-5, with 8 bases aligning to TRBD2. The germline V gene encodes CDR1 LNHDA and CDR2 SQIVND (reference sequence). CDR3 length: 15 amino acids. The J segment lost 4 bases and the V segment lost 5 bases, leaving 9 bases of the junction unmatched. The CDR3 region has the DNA TGTGCCAGTAGTGCCGGACTAGCTATGGGAGAGACCCAGTACTTC. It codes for CASSAGLAMGETQYF.

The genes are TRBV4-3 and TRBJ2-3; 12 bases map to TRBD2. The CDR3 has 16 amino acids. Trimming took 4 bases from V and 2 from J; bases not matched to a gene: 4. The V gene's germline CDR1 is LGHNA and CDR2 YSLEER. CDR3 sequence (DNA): TGCGCCAGCAGCCGAGGACTAGCGGGAAACACAGATACGCAGTATTTT. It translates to CASSRGLAGNTDTQYF.

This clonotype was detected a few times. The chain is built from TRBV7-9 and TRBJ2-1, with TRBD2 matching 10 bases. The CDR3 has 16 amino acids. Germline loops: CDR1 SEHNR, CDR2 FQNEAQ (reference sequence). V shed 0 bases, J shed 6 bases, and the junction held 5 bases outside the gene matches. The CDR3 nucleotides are TGTGCCAGCAGCTTAGCGCCTAGCGGGAGTGGCAATGAGCAGTTCTTC. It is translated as CASSLAPSGSGNEQFF. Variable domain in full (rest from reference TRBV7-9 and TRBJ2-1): DTGVSQNPRHKITKRGQNVTFRCDPISEHNRLYWYRQTLGQGPEFLTYFQNEAQLEKSRLLSDRFSAERPKGSFSTLEIQRTEQGDSAMYLCASSLAPSGSGNEQFFGPGTRLTVL.

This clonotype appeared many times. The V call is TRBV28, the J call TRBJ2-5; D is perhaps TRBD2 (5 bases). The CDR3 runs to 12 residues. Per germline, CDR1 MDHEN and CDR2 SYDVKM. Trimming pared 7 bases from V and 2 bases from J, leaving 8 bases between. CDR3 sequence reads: CASTRRQETQYF. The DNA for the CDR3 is TGTGCCAGCACCCGGAGGCAAGAGACCCAGTACTTC.

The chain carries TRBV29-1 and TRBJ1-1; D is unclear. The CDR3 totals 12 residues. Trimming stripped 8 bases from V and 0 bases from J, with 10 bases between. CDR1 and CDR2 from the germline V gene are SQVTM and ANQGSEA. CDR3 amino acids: CSIRPVNTEAFF. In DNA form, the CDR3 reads TGCAGCATCAGACCTGTGAACACTGAAGCTTTCTTT.

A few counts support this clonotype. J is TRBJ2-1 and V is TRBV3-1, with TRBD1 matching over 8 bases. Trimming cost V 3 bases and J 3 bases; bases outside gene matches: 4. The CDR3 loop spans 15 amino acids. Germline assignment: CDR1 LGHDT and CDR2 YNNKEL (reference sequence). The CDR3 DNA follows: TGTGCCAGCAGCCAGAGGACAGGGTTCTACAATGAGCAGTTCTTC. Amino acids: CASSQRTGFYNEQFF.